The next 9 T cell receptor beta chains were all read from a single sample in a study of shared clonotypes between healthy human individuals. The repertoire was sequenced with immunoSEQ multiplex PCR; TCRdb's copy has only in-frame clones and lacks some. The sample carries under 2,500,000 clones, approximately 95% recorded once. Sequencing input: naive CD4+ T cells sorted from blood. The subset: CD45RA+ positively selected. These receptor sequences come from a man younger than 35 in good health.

This CDR3 is CASSLDQGEQFF. The CDR3 bases are TGTGCCAGCAGCTTAGATCAGGGTGAGCAGTTCTTC. The chain couples TRBV7-2 to TRBJ2-1; weak D call: TRBD1 (5 bases). V was pared by 1 base and J by 9 bases, with 7 bases between. The CDR3 has 12 residues. The V gene's germline CDR1 is SGHTA and CDR2 FQGNSA.

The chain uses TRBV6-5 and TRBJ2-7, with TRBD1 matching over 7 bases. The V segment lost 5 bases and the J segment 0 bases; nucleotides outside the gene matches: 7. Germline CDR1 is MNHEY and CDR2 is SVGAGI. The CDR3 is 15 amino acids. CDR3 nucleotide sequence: TGTGCCAGCAGTCAGACAGGGCTTAGCTCCTACGAGCAGTACTTC. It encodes CASSQTGLSSYEQYF.

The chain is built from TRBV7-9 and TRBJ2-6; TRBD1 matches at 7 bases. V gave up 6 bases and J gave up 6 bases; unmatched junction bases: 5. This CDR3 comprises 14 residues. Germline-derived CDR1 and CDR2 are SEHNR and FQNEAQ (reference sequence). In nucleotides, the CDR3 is TGTGCCAGCAGGCATACAGGGGAGGCCAACGTCCTGACTTTC. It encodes CASRHTGEANVLTF.

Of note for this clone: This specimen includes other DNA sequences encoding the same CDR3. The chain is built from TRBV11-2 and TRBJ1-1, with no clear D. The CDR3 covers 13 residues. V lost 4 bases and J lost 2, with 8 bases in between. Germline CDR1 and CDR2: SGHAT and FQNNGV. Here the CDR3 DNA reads TGTGCCAGCAGCTCCGGTCCTAACACTGAAGCTTTCTTT. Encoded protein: CASSSGPNTEAFF. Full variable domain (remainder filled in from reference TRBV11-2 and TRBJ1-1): EAGVAQSPRYKIIEKRQSVAFWCNPISGHATLYWYQQILGQGPKLLIQFQNNGVVDDSQLPKDRFSAERLKGVDSTLKIQPAKLEDSAVYLCASSSGPNTEAFFGQGTRLTVV.

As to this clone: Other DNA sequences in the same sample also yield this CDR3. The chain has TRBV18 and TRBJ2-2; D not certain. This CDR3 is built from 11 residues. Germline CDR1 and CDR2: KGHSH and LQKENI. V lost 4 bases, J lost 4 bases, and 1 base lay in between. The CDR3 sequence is CASSRTGELFF. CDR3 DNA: TGTGCCAGCTCACGCACCGGGGAGCTGTTTTTT.

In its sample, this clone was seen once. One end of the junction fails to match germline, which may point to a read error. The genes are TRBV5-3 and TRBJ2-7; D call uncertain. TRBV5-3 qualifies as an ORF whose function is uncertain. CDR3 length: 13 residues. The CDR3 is CASSFDFSYEQYF. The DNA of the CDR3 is TGTGCCAGCAGCTTTGACTTCTCATACGAGCAGTACTTC.

CDR3 region: CASSVEGVGETQYF. CDR3 nucleotide sequence: TGTGCCAGCAGCGTAGAAGGGGTGGGAGAGACCCAGTACTTC. The genes are TRBV9 and TRBJ2-5; the D gene is possibly TRBD1 (5 bases). Looked up from germline, CDR1 is SGDLS and CDR2 is YYNGEE. This CDR3 is built from 14 residues. Trimming pared 0 bases from V and 4 bases from J, leaving 10 bases between. Full variable domain (remainder filled in from reference TRBV9 and TRBJ2-5): DSGVTQTPKHLITATGQRVTLRCSPRSGDLSVYWYQQSLDQGLQFLIQYYNGEERAKGNILERFSAQQFPDLHSELNLSSLELGDSALYFCASSVEGVGETQYFGPGTRLLVL.

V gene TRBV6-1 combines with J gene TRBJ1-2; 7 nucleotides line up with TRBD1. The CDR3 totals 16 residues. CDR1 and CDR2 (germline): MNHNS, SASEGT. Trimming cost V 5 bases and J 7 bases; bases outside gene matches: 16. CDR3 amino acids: CASSQGDSPVFFGYTF. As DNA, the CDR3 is TGTGCCAGCAGTCAAGGGGACAGCCCCGTTTTTTTTGGCTACACCTTC.

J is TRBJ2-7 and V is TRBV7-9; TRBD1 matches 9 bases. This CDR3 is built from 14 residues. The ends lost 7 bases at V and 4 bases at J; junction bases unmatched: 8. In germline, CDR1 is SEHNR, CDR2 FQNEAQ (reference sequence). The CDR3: CASNLDRGGYEQYF. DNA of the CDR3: TGTGCCAGCAACCTGGACAGGGGTGGATACGAGCAGTACTTC.